The clone carrying this T cell receptor (beta chain) was observed once. Antigen specificity is unknown. Germline CDR1 and CDR2: SSHAT and FNYEAQ (reference sequence). Trimming pared 1 base from V and 4 bases from J, leaving 31 bases between. The CDR3 contains 21 residues. Method: immunoSEQ multiplex PCR; TCRdb's copy keeps in-frame clones and lacks some. The data contain under 300,000 clones, about 86% of them singletons. This specimen comes from a study of cytomegalovirus exposure and HLA in healthy donors. Study-level points and caveats: Overall, roughly 150 TCR beta chains were annotated as cytomegalovirus-associated. The tendency of first-cohort TCR clusters to co-occur in the 120 or so validation repertoires was the finding of a later analysis. While the bulk of TCR sequences proved rare, some public TCRs turned up in many donors.

This rearrangement joins TRBV7-7 to TRBJ2-5, with D unresolved. The sequenced material came from PBMCs. The sequence derives from a woman aged 25 to 39 in good health and CMV-seropositive. CDR3 amino acids: CASSLGGWSQFSLANGETQYF. The CDR3 coding sequence is TGTGCCAGCAGCTTAGGAGGATGGAGTCAGTTCTCTTTAGCCAACGGAGAGACCCAGTACTTC.